A single sample gave rise to the 21 T cell receptor beta chains below, sequenced in a study of naive and memory T cell subsets. An equimolar mix of two oligonucleotides served as the beta constant-region primer for TRBC1 and TRBC2. TCRdb passed the UMI-ligation and nested PCR reads through MiXCR, listing each CDR3 protein once. The sample lists 37,000 or so distinct CDR3 sequences, 13% occurring once. Specimen: effector memory CD4+ T cells from blood. Noted subset: effector memory, CD45RA- CD27-. These receptors came from a human donor in good health.

The V call is TRBV20-1, the J call TRBJ2-3; 9 bases are shared with TRBD2. In germline, CDR1 is DFQATT, CDR2 SNEGSKA (reference sequence). The CDR3 length is 16 residues. With V trimmed by 0 bases and J by 5 bases, 9 bases remained unmatched. The CDR3 coding sequence is TGCAGTGCTAGAGATCCCTCTGCGGGAGGGGTAGATACGCAGTATTTT. As protein: CSARDPSAGGVDTQYF.

The J gene is TRBJ2-7, the V gene TRBV6-2 or TRBV6-3, with D possibly TRBD1 on 6 matching bases. The CDR3 has 14 residues. V was cut by 6 bases and J by 6 bases, with 18 bases left in between. CDR1 and CDR2 (germline): MNHEY, SVGEGT. The CDR3 DNA reads TGTGCCAGCAGGACCGGGACAATCACTGGCGAGCAGTACTTC. Its translation: CASRTGTITGEQYF.

The sample holds a few counts of this clonotype. This chain connects TRBV7-6 to TRBJ2-7; 7 bases match TRBD2. The CDR3 is 15 residues long. Germline CDR1 SGHVS, CDR2 FNYEAQ. V was pared by 5 bases and J by 3 bases, with 10 bases of the junction left unmatched. The chain's CDR3 is CASSPTGDYRYEQYF. CDR3 DNA: TGTGCCAGCAGCCCGACGGGGGACTACCGCTACGAGCAGTACTTC.

This clonotype was recorded many times. The chain carries TRBV20-1 and TRBJ2-7; tentatively, D is TRBD1 (5 bases). The V end was cut by 3 bases, the J end by 7 bases, with 16 bases between. Germline V CDR1 and CDR2: DFQATT, SNEGSKA (reference sequence). The CDR3 is 13 residues long. The CDR3 protein is CSASSGRVREQYF. The CDR3 DNA follows: TGCAGTGCTAGCAGTGGCAGGGTCAGAGAGCAGTACTTC.

The genes are TRBV11-2 and TRBJ2-1; D is possibly TRBD1 or TRBD2 (6 bases each). The CDR3 consists of 14 residues. Germline V gives CDR1 SGHAT, CDR2 FQNNGV. V was pared by 4 bases and J by 10 bases, with 17 bases between. In DNA form, the CDR3 reads TGTGCCAGCAGCTCAATTTTTGGGGGGACAGAGCAGTTCTTC. This gives the protein CASSSIFGGTEQFF.

The V gene is TRBV18, the J gene TRBJ1-4; weak D call: TRBD1 (6 bases). V was clipped by 6 bases and J by 5 bases, with 19 bases between them. The CDR3 contains 16 residues. Per germline, CDR1 KGHSH and CDR2 LQKENI. The CDR3 sequence is CASSPYTGGQNEKLFF. The CDR3 bases are TGTGCCAGCTCCCCATATACGGGGGGCCAGAATGAAAAACTGTTTTTT.

Sample share makes this clonotype medium-sized (0.01 to 0.1%). V is TRBV7-9 and J is TRBJ1-5; unclear D gene. Trimming removed 3 bases at V and 4 bases at J, with 10 bases between. From germline, CDR1 is SEHNR and CDR2 FQNEAQ (reference sequence). The CDR3 sequence is 14 residues long. In DNA, the CDR3 is TGTGCCAGCAGCTTCAACAGCCCGAATCAGCCCCAGCATTTT. The encoded protein is CASSFNSPNQPQHF.

This clonotype showed up many times. The V call is TRBV6-2 or TRBV6-3, the J call TRBJ2-1; 8 bases match TRBD2. Germline V CDR1 and CDR2: MNHEY, SVGEGT. The ends lost 4 bases at V and 4 bases at J; junction bases unmatched: 6. The CDR3 extends over 15 amino acids. CDR3 protein: CASSLLAAEYNEQFF. CDR3 bases: TGTGCCAGCAGTTTACTAGCGGCTGAGTACAATGAGCAGTTCTTC.

This clonotype was detected only a few times. The chain joins TRBV7-2 to TRBJ2-7; D is possibly TRBD2 (5 bases). The CDR3 sequence is 14 residues long. The germline CDR1 and CDR2 sequences are SGHTA and FQGNSA. V lost 3 bases and J lost 0, with 9 bases in between. Here the CDR3 reads CASSFTRSSYEQYF. In DNA form, the CDR3 reads TGTGCCAGCAGCTTTACTAGAAGCTCCTACGAGCAGTACTTC.

This chain uses TRBV27 with TRBJ1-5; D unclear. V gave up 5 bases and J gave up 3 bases, with 14 bases separating them. Germline values: CDR1 MNHEY, CDR2 SMNVEV (reference sequence). The CDR3 contains 15 residues. The CDR3 spells CASSTKQTFNQPQHF. CDR3 DNA: TGTGCCAGCAGTACAAAACAGACATTCAATCAGCCCCAGCATTTT.

This clonotype was recorded a few times. This clone may be a read error of a much larger clone one base away. The CDR3 nucleotides are TGTGCCAGCTCACCCGCATCCATGGACCCGCAGTATTTT. It specifies CASSPASMDPQYF. The genes are TRBV18 and TRBJ2-3, with no clear D. This CDR3 has 13 amino acids. Trimming removed 3 bases at V and 10 bases at J, with 14 bases between. Looked up from germline, CDR1 is KGHSH and CDR2 is LQKENI.

The rearrangement uses TRBV4-1 and TRBJ1-6; D is ambiguous. Per germline, CDR1 MGHRA and CDR2 YSYEKL. The CDR3 has 16 residues. Trimming took off 4 bases at V and 0 bases at J, with 10 bases between the two ends. CDR3 sequence reads: CASSLDPSSYNSPLHF. The CDR3 nucleotides are TGCGCCAGCAGCCTGGACCCAAGCTCCTATAATTCACCCCTCCACTTT.

This clonotype was recorded a few times. This chain links TRBV11-2 with TRBJ2-5; D is undetermined. Per germline, CDR1 SGHAT and CDR2 FQNNGV. V was clipped by 3 bases and J by 4 bases, with 6 bases between them. The CDR3 totals 12 residues. CDR3 bases: TGTGCCAGCAGCTTCTGGTTAGAGACCCAGTACTTC. Translating it yields CASSFWLETQYF.

This clonotype was recorded many times. This chain's CDR3 is CASRIVSVGARKGGETQYF. For the CDR3, the DNA is TGTGCAAGTCGCATCGTGTCGGTAGGGGCCCGAAAAGGGGGGGAGACCCAGTACTTC. The J gene is TRBJ2-5, the V gene TRBV12-2; the table calls TRBD1, which could not be checked here. TRBV12-2 is classified as a pseudogene. This CDR3 spans 19 amino acids.

A few counts support this clonotype. This sequence joins TRBV6-2 or TRBV6-3 and TRBJ1-5; 8 bases fit TRBD1. Germline CDR1 and CDR2: MNHEY and SVGEGT. The V segment lost 1 base and the J segment 3 bases; nucleotides outside the gene matches: 8. This CDR3 spans 17 amino acids. Here the CDR3 DNA reads TGTGCCAGCAGTTACTACAAGGGACAGGTGATCAATCAGCCCCAGCATTTT. Translating it yields CASSYYKGQVINQPQHF.

This clonotype is labeled medium-sized. The J gene is TRBJ2-1, the V gene TRBV7-2, with 10 positions matching TRBD2. Germline values: CDR1 SGHTA, CDR2 FQGNSA. CDR3 length: 16 amino acids. V dropped 1 base and J dropped 3; count of bases not matched to a gene: 3. This chain's CDR3 is CASSLGWTSGYNEQFF. Here the CDR3 DNA reads TGTGCCAGCAGCTTAGGGTGGACTAGCGGCTACAATGAGCAGTTCTTC.

J is TRBJ2-1 and V is TRBV9; D is ambiguous. Germline V gene sequence: CDR1 SGDLS, CDR2 YYNGEE. Trimming pared 0 bases from V and 10 bases from J, leaving 17 bases between. The CDR3 consists of 15 residues. The CDR3 protein is CASSVVGVPQGEQFF. The CDR3 nucleotides read TGTGCCAGCAGCGTAGTTGGGGTCCCTCAAGGGGAGCAGTTCTTC. Drawing the rest from reference TRBV9 and TRBJ2-1, the complete variable domain is DSGVTQTPKHLITATGQRVTLRCSPRSGDLSVYWYQQSLDQGLQFLIQYYNGEERAKGNILERFSAQQFPDLHSELNLSSLELGDSALYFCASSVVGVPQGEQFFGPGTRLTVL.

This chain links TRBV28 with TRBJ2-5; D call uncertain. The CDR3 has 14 amino acids. Between the trimmed V and J ends, which lost 5 bases and 3 bases, there was a span of 13 bases. From germline, CDR1 is MDHEN and CDR2 SYDVKM. CDR3 in DNA: TGTGCCAGCAGTCTCTACGGGTTTGAAGAGACCCAGTACTTC. Its protein product is CASSLYGFEETQYF.

This chain links TRBV6-2 or TRBV6-3 with TRBJ1-4; D is undetermined. The CDR3 is 13 residues long. From germline, CDR1 is MNHEY and CDR2 SVGEGT. Trimming pared 5 bases from V and 12 bases from J, leaving 16 bases between. CDR3 in DNA: TGTGCCAGCAGTCGTCAACTCAGCGCGGAACTGTTTTTT. It codes for CASSRQLSAELFF.

This clonotype has at least ten counts. V and J are TRBV7-2 and TRBJ2-1; maybe TRBD1 (5 bases). CDR3 length: 14 residues. Trimming pared 5 bases from V and 5 bases from J, leaving 13 bases between. The germline V gene has CDR1 SGHTA and CDR2 FQGNSA. In nucleotides, the CDR3 is TGTGCCAGCAGCCCCAGCAGGGTAAACAATGAGCAGTTCTTC. Protein product: CASSPSRVNNEQFF.

This clonotype occurred many times. The CDR3 DNA follows: TGCAGTGCTAGACCGGGAGCGGGGGAGCTGTTTTTT. Protein: CSARPGAGELFF. V is TRBV20-1 and J is TRBJ2-2; tentative D call: TRBD2 (6 bases). The germline V gene has CDR1 DFQATT and CDR2 SNEGSKA (reference sequence). With 2 bases removed from V and 8 bases from J, the gap between germline ends came to 9 bases. The CDR3 is 12 amino acids.